This TCR beta chain was captured by sequencing in a study of blood T cell repertoires in COVID-19. The CDR3 extends over 16 amino acids. CDR1 is SGDLS, CDR2 YYNGEE, per germline. The junction had 11 bases not matched to a gene; V was cut back by 5 bases and J by 3 bases. Assay used: immunoSEQ multiplex PCR; TCRdb lists only in-frame clones, some missing. The sample has some 160,000 clones; 75% to 80% are singletons. The gene calls are TRBV9 and TRBJ2-1, with 7 positions matching TRBD2. The receptor comes from a woman aged 80 or over with acute or convalescent COVID-19. The sequenced sample consisted of peripheral blood. The CDR3 nucleotides read TGTGCCAGCAGTTCGATGGGGGGGAGCAACTACAATGAGCAGTTCTTC. Residues: CASSSMGGSNYNEQFF.